This T cell receptor beta chain was identified in a study of T cells after posttransplantation cyclophosphamide. Study-wide points: Recipient CMV seropositivity and CMV reactivation strongly tracked TRB clonality. Later post-transplant blood repertoires were often dominated by donor CD8+ memory clones. Blood and skin or GI T cell repertoires showed limited TRB overlap.

As regards this clone: Its antigen remains unidentified.

Controls had myeloablative marrow grafts with methotrexate and calcineurin inhibitor, sampled at 1 year. Losses at the gene ends were 4 bases for V and 2 bases for J; bases not matched to a gene: 7. The CDR3 has 18 residues. Germline V CDR1 and CDR2: SGHVS, FQNEAQ. Repertoires were generated with immunoSEQ multiplex PCR, while TCRdb's copy carries only in-frame clones and drops some. The table shows 15,000 to 20,000 clones, with about 82% occurring only once. The rearrangement joins TRBV7-8 to TRBJ2-1; 14 bases agree with TRBD2. This specimen was PBMCs, taken around 59 weeks after allogeneic stem cell transplant with calcineurin inhibitor and methotrexate. The sequence was collected from a male patient aged 30 to 40 who received an allogeneic stem cell transplant from an unrelated donor, was CMV-positive, and had acute and chronic GVHD. Some T cells may trace back to the graft donor. CDR3 DNA sequence: TGTGCCAGCAGCTGGACTAGCGGGAGGTCCCACCCCTACAATGAGCAGTTCTTC. Amino acid sequence: CASSWTSGRSHPYNEQFF.